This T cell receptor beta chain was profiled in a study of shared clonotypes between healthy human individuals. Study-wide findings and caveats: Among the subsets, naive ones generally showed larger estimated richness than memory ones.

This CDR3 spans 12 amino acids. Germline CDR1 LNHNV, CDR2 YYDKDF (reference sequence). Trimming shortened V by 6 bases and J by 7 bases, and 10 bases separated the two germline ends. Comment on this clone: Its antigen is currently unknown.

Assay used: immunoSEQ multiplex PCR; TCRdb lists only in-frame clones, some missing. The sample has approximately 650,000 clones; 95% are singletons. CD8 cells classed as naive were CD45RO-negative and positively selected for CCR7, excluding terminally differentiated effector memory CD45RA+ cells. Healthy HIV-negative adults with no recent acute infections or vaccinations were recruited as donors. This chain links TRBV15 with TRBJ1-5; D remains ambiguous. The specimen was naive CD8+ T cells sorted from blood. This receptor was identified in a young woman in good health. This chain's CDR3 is CATSPVGQPQHF. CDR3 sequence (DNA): TGTGCCACCAGTCCGGTAGGACAGCCCCAGCATTTT. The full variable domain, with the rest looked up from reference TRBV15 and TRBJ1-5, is DAMVIQNPRYQVTQFGKPVTLSCSQTLNHNVMYWYQQKSSQAPKLLFHYYDKDFNNEADTPDNFQSRRPNTSFCFLDIRSPGLGDTAMYLCATSPVGQPQHFGDGTRLSIL.